The clone carrying this T cell receptor beta chain was observed once. The antigen is not known. This CDR3 has 14 residues. Germline CDR1 reads WNHNN; CDR2 reads SYGVQD (reference sequence). V lost 7 bases, J lost 8 bases, and 15 bases lay in between. This record belongs to a study of graft-versus-host responses after intestinal transplantation. Study-wide context: Following induction with anti-thymocyte globulin, all recipients were given tacrolimus and steroids for about three years. Study-wide results and limits: Graft-donor T cell macrochimerism coincided with high graft-versus-host to host-versus-graft clonal ratios in allografts.

TCRdb's copy holds only in-frame clones and misses some; the assay was immunoSEQ multiplex PCR. The sample lists tens of thousands of clones, 70% to 90% occurring once. The chain joins TRBV10-1 to TRBJ1-6; D is possibly TRBD1 (5 bases). The sample was unstimulated CD8+ T cells sorted from spleen or lymph node cells, taken before intestinal transplant. The TCR was taken from a human donor who received an intestinal transplant. The CDR3 sequence is CASNQSRRDSPLHF. The CDR3 nucleotides read TGCGCCAGCAACCAAAGTCGCAGGGATTCACCCCTCCACTTT.